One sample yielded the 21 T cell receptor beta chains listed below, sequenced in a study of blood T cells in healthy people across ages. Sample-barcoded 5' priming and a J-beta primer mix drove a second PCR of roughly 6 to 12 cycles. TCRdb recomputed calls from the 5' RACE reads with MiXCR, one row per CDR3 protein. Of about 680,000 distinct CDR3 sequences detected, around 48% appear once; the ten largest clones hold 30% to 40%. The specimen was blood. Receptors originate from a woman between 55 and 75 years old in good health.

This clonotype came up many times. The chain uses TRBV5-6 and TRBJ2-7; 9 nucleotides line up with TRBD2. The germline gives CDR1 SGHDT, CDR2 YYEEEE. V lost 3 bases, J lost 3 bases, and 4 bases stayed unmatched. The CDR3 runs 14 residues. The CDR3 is CASSYGTSYYEQYF. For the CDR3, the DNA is TGTGCCAGCAGCTACGGGACTAGCTACTACGAGCAGTACTTC. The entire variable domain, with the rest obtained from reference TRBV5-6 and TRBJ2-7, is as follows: DAGVTQSPTHLIKTRGQQVTLRCSPKSGHDTVSWYQQALGQGPQFIFQYYEEEERQRGNFPDRFSGHQFPNYSSELNVNALLLGDSALYLCASSYGTSYYEQYFGPGTRLTVT.

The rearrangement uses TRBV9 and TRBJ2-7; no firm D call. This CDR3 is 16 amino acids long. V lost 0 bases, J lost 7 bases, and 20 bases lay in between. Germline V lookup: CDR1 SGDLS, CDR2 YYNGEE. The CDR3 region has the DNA TGTGCCAGCAGCGTAGCCCCAGGTAGTTTGGATAATGAGCAGTACTTC. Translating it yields CASSVAPGSLDNEQYF.

This CDR3 reads CASSYLSNAGARNEQFF. CDR3 in DNA: TGTGCCAGCAGTTACCTCTCCAACGCGGGGGCTAGGAATGAGCAGTTCTTC. This chain links TRBV6-5 with TRBJ2-1; tentatively, D is TRBD2 (7 bases). The germline V and J ends were trimmed by 2 bases and 7 bases, with 21 bases remaining between them. Germline loops: CDR1 MNHEY, CDR2 SVGAGI. The CDR3 extends over 17 amino acids.

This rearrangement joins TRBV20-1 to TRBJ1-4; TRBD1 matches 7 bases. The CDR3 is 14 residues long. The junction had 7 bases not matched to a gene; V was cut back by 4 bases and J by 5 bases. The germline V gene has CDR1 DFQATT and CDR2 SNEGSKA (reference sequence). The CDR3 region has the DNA TGCAGTGCTACGCCAGGGGACAGAAATGAAAAACTGTTTTTT. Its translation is CSATPGDRNEKLFF.

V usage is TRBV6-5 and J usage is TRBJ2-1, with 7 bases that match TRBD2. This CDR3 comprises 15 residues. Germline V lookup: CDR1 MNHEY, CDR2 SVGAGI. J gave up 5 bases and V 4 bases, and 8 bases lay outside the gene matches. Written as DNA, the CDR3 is TGTGCCAGCAGTTCCGCCGGACTAGGGCACAATGAGCAGTTCTTC. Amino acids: CASSSAGLGHNEQFF.

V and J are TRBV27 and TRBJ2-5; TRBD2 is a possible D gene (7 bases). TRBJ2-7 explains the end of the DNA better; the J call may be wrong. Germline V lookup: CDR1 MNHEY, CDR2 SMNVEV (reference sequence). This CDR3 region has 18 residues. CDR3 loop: CASSSQKLGGRGEYEQYF. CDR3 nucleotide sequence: TGTGCCAGCAGTAGCCAGAAACTGGGAGGGAGGGGGGAGTACGAGCAGTACTTC.

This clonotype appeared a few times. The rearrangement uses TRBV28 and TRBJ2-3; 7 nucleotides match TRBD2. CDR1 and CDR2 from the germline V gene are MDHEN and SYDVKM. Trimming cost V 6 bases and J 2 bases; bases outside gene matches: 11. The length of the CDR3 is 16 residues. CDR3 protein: CASSRDWRGNTDTQYF. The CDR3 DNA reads TGTGCCAGCAGCAGAGACTGGCGGGGGAACACAGATACGCAGTATTTT.

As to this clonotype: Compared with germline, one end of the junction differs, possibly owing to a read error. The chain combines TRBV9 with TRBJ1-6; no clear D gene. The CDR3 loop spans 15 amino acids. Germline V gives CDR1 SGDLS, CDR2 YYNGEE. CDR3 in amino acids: CASSVSSSDNSPLHF. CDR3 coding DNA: TGTGCCAGCAGCGTAAGCAGCTCCGATAATTCACCCCTCCACTTT.

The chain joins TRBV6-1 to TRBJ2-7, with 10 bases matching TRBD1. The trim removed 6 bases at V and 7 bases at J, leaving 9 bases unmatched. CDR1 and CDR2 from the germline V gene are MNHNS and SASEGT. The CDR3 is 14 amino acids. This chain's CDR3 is CASRTDRGFSEQYF. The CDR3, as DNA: TGTGCCAGCAGGACGGACAGGGGGTTCAGTGAGCAGTACTTC.

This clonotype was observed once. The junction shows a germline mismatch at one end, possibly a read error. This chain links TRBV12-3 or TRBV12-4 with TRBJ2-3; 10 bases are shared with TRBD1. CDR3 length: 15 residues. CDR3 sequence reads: CAGSPPGQGRGTQYF. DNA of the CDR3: TGTGCCGGCAGTCCCCCGGGACAGGGGAGAGGTACGCAGTATTTT.

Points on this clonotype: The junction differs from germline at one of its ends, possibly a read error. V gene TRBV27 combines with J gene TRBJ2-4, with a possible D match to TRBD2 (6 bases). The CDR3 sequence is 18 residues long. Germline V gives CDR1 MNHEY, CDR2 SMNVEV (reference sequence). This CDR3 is CASSPSFFSGLAKSIQYF. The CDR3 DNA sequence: TGTGCCAGCAGTCCCTCCTTTTTTAGCGGTCTAGCCAAAAGCATTCAGTACTTC.

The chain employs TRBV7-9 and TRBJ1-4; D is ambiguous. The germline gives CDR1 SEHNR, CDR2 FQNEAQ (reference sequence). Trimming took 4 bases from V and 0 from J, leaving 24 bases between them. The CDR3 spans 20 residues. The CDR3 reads CASSSPRTARPEATNEKLFF. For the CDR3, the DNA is TGTGCCAGCAGCTCCCCCCGGACCGCGCGGCCGGAGGCAACTAATGAAAAACTGTTTTTT.

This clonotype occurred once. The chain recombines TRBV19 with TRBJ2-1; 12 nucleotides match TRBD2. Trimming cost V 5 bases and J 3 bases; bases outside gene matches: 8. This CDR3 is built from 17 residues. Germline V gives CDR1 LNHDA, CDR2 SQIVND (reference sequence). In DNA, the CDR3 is TGTGCCAGTAGTCCTCGACTAGCGGGAGAAGGCTACAATGAGCAGTTCTTC. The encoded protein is CASSPRLAGEGYNEQFF.

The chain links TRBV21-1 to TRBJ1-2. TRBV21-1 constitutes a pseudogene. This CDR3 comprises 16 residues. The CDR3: CASSKRSTALVYGYTF. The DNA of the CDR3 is TGTGCCAGCAGCAAAAGGTCTACCGCCTTGGTCTATGGCTACACCTTC.

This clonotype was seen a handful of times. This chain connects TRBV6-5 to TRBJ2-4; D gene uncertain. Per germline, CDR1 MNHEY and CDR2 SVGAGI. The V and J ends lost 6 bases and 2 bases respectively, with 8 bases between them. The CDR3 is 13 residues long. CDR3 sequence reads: CASRRSSKNIQYF. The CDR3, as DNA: TGTGCCAGCAGGCGTAGCTCCAAAAACATTCAGTACTTC.

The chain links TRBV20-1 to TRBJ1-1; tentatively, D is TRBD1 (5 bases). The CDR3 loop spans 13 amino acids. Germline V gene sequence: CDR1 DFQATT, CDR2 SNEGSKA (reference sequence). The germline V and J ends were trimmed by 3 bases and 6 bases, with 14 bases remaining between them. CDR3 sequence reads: CSASVQGIPEAFF. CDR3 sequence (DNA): TGCAGTGCTAGTGTCCAGGGCATACCTGAAGCTTTCTTT.

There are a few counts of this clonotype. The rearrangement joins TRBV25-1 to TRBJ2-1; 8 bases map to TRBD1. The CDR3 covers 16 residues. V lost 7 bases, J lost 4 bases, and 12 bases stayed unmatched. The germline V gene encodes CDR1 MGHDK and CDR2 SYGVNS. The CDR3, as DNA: TGTGCCAGCACCGAAGGGGGGACAGGTTATTACAATGAGCAGTTCTTC. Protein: CASTEGGTGYYNEQFF.

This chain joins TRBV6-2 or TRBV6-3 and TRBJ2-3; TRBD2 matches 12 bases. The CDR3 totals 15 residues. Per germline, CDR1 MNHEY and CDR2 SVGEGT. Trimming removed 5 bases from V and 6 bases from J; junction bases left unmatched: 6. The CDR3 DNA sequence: TGTGCCAGCAGTCAGACTAGCGGGAGTTCCGATACGCAGTATTTT. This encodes CASSQTSGSSDTQYF.

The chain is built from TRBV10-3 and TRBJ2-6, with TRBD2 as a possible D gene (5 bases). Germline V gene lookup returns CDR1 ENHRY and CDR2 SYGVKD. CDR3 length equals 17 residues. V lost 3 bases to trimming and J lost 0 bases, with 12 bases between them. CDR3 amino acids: CAISEGGPSSGANVLTF. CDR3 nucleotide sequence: TGTGCCATCAGTGAAGGAGGACCTTCCTCTGGGGCCAACGTCCTGACTTTC.

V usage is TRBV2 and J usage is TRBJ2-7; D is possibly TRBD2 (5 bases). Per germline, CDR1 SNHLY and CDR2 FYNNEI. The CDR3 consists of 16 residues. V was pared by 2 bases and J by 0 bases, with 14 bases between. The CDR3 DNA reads TGTGCCAGCAGTGAATGGTCCGGGGTGGCCTCCTACGAGCAGTACTTC. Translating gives CASSEWSGVASYEQYF.

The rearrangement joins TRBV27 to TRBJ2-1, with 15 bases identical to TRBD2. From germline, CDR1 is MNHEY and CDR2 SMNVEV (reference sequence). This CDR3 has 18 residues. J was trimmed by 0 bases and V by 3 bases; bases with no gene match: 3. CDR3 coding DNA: TGTGCCAGCAGTTTCGGGACTAGCGGGAGGCGCTCCTACAATGAGCAGTTCTTC. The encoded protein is CASSFGTSGRRSYNEQFF.